The 17 T cell receptor beta chains below all came from one sample that was sequenced in a study of CD8 T cells in Susac syndrome. RNA, at 0.5 to 1 ug, was reverse transcribed with random hexamers. MiXCR, run by TCRdb on the immunoSEQ multiplex PCR reads, gives a single entry per CDR3 protein. The sample lists tens of thousands of distinct CDR3 sequences, approximately 93% occurring once. The sample was CD8+ T cells from PBMCs. The origin of the receptors is a human donor with multiple sclerosis.

V is TRBV27 and J is TRBJ2-3, with D perhaps TRBD2 (6 bases). This CDR3 spans 13 amino acids. V lost 3 bases and J lost 6, with 10 bases in between. Germline V gene data show CDR1 as MNHEY and CDR2 as SMNVEV (reference sequence). The CDR3 spells CASSFGTHDTQYF. CDR3 DNA sequence: TGTGCCAGCAGTTTCGGGACTCACGATACGCAGTATTTT.

In its sample, this clonotype was seen once. The chain has TRBV20-1 and TRBJ2-7; no reliable D call. The CDR3 is 12 residues long. The ends were cut back, 4 bases at V and 3 bases at J, with 10 bases in the middle. From germline, CDR1 is DFQATT and CDR2 SNEGSKA (reference sequence). The CDR3 is CSAKGPYYEQYF. The CDR3 coding sequence is TGCAGTGCTAAAGGACCGTACTACGAGCAGTACTTC.

This clonotype was found once. The gene calls are TRBV6-5 and TRBJ2-6; D not certain. V was cut by 6 bases and J by 0 bases, with 9 bases left in between. Germline assignment: CDR1 MNHEY and CDR2 SVGAGI. The CDR3 has 15 residues. The CDR3 region is CASSPPVSGANVLTF. CDR3 DNA sequence: TGTGCCAGCAGCCCCCCGGTCTCTGGGGCCAACGTCCTGACTTTC.

The chain carries TRBV4-1 and TRBJ2-7, with 9 bases fitting TRBD2. This CDR3 comprises 14 residues. The germline gives CDR1 MGHRA, CDR2 YSYEKL. J gave up 2 bases and V 5 bases, and 4 bases lay outside the gene matches. In nucleotides, the CDR3 is TGCGCCAGCAGCATAGCGGGAGTTCCCTACGAGCAGTACTTC. Translating gives CASSIAGVPYEQYF.

V usage is TRBV11-2 and J usage is TRBJ2-7; D possibly matches TRBD1 or TRBD2 (5 bases each). The germline gives CDR1 SGHAT, CDR2 FQNNGV. The CDR3 spans 12 residues. The germline V and J ends were trimmed by 7 bases and 7 bases, with 14 bases remaining between them. CDR3 bases: TGTGCCAGCACCCGAGTGGGGGAAGAGCAGTACTTC. This gives the protein CASTRVGEEQYF.

This clonotype was observed a single time. The CDR3, as DNA: TGTGCCAGCAGCCCCCAGGACTCTCGGGAGACCCAGTACTTC. It encodes CASSPQDSRETQYF. V usage is TRBV3-1 and J usage is TRBJ2-5; perhaps TRBD2 as D (5 bases). The length of the CDR3 is 14 residues. The germline V and J ends were trimmed by 4 bases and 5 bases, with 14 bases remaining between them. Germline lookup yields CDR1 LGHDT and CDR2 YNNKEL (reference sequence).

The genes are TRBV12-3 or TRBV12-4 and TRBJ1-1; D gene ambiguous. The ends were cut back, 2 bases at V and 4 bases at J, with 8 bases in the middle. The CDR3 is 13 amino acids. The CDR3 sequence is CASSLYWGTEAFF. The CDR3 DNA is TGTGCCAGCAGTTTATACTGGGGCACTGAAGCTTTCTTT.

This chain links TRBV20-1 with TRBJ2-1; D is unresolved. Germline V gives CDR1 DFQATT, CDR2 SNEGSKA (reference sequence). The CDR3 extends over 14 amino acids. Trimming stripped 3 bases from V and 5 bases from J, with 14 bases between. The CDR3 nucleotides are TGCAGTGCTAGTTCGCCCCTCGGGCACAATGAGCAGTTCTTC. Amino acid sequence: CSASSPLGHNEQFF.

The CDR3 nucleotides are TGTGCCTGGAGTGTACTTGGGGCAGCCTCCTACGAGCAGTACTTC. It specifies CAWSVLGAASYEQYF. The chain carries TRBV30 and TRBJ2-7; D is possibly TRBD1 (5 bases). Germline V CDR1 and CDR2: GTSNPN, SVGIG (reference sequence). V was shortened by 0 bases and J by 0 bases, with 12 bases between the two germline ends. The CDR3 is made up of 15 amino acids.

This chain uses TRBV9 with TRBJ1-1, with D unresolved. V gave up 2 bases and J gave up 3 bases, with 8 bases separating them. Germline V gene data show CDR1 as SGDLS and CDR2 as YYNGEE. This CDR3 region has 13 residues. This CDR3 is CASSVHLYTEAFF. CDR3 nucleotides: TGTGCCAGCAGCGTCCATTTATACACTGAAGCTTTCTTT. Variable domain in full (rest from reference TRBV9 and TRBJ1-1): DSGVTQTPKHLITATGQRVTLRCSPRSGDLSVYWYQQSLDQGLQFLIQYYNGEERAKGNILERFSAQQFPDLHSELNLSSLELGDSALYFCASSVHLYTEAFFGQGTRLTVV.

The DNA of the CDR3 is TGCAGTGCTAGAGGGGAATTGGGGATCCGATATGGCTACACCTTC. Its translation is CSARGELGIRYGYTF. The gene calls are TRBV20-1 and TRBJ1-2; the D is unclear. This CDR3 region has 15 residues. Germline V CDR1 and CDR2: DFQATT, SNEGSKA (reference sequence). Trimming cost V 1 base and J 5 bases, with 17 bases left between them.

CDR3 in DNA: TGTGCCAGCAGCGTACGTAGTAATGAGCAGTTCTTC. This gives the protein CASSVRSNEQFF. The V gene is TRBV9, the J gene TRBJ2-1; D is unresolved. This CDR3 region has 12 residues. Germline V gives CDR1 SGDLS, CDR2 YYNGEE. V was shortened by 1 base and J by 7 bases, with 6 bases between the two germline ends.

The chain couples TRBV29-1 to TRBJ2-7, with D hard to call. The CDR3 has 11 amino acids. The V gene lost 5 bases and the J gene lost 5 bases, with 10 bases spanning the gap. Germline assignment: CDR1 SQVTM and CDR2 ANQGSEA. CDR3 sequence: CSVRVWDEQYF. The DNA for the CDR3 is TGCAGCGTTAGGGTTTGGGACGAGCAGTACTTC.

This chain links TRBV5-1 with TRBJ2-1; possibly TRBD1 or TRBD2 for D (5 bases each). The CDR3 is 15 residues long. CDR1 and CDR2 (germline): SGHRS, YFSETQ. V was clipped by 2 bases and J by 2 bases, with 11 bases between them. The DNA for the CDR3 is TGCGCCAGCAGCTTAACGGGGCCGGCCTACAATGAGCAGTTCTTC. Translating it yields CASSLTGPAYNEQFF.

The chain combines TRBV27 with TRBJ1-2, with a weak D call TRBD1 (6 bases). With 6 bases removed from V and 8 bases from J, the gap between germline ends came to 16 bases. Germline CDR1 and CDR2: MNHEY and SMNVEV (reference sequence). CDR3 size: 13 residues. In DNA form, the CDR3 reads TGTGCCAGCAGGTACGGGGGCGCAATGGGCTACACCTTC. Encoded protein: CASRYGGAMGYTF.

J is TRBJ2-4 and V is TRBV7-2; 10 nucleotides match TRBD1. Germline V CDR1 and CDR2: SGHTA, FQGNSA. The CDR3 sequence is 16 residues long. J lost 1 base, V lost 5 bases, and 5 bases had no gene match. The CDR3 nucleotides read TGTGCCAGCAGCCCCCGGGACAGGGGTGCCAAAAACATTCAGTACTTC. It is translated as CASSPRDRGAKNIQYF.

In its sample, this clonotype was seen once. The rearrangement uses TRBV3-1 and TRBJ2-7; D gene uncertain. This CDR3 region has 16 residues. Trimming removed 0 bases at V and 2 bases at J, with 14 bases between. Germline V gene sequence: CDR1 LGHDT, CDR2 YNNKEL (reference sequence). The CDR3 DNA reads TGTGCCAGCAGCCAAGATCATGGCATCTTCACCTACGAGCAGTACTTC. Its translation is CASSQDHGIFTYEQYF.